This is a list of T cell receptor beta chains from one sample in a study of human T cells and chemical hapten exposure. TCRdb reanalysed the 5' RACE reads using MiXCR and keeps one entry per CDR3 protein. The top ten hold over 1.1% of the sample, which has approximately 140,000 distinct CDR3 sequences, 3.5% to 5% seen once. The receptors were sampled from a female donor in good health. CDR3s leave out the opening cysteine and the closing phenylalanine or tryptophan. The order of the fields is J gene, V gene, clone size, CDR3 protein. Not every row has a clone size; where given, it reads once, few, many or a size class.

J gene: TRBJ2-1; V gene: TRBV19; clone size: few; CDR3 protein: ASSIPLGGRSYNEQF
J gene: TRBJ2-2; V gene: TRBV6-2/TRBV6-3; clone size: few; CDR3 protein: ASLNRGLNTGELF
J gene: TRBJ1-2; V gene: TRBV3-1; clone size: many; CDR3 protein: ASSQVVGYGYT
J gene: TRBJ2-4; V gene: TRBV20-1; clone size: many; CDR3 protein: SAKLTRGKNIQY
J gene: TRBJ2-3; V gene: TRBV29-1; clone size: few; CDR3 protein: SVTGWGTDTQY
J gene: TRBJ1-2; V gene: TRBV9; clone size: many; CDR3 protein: ASSVGIEGIYGYT
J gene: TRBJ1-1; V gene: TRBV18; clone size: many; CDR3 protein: ASSPTGQLSTEAF
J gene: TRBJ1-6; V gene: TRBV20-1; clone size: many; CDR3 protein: SASARNSPLH
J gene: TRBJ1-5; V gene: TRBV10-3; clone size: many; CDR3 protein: AISDYMRGGRGQPQH
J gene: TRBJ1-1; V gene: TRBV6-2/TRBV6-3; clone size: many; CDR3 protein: ASRTSDTEAF
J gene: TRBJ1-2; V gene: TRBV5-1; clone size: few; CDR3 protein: ASSSALTGMYGYT
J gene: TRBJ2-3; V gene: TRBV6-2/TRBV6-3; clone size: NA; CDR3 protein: ASSYLGGAVGTDTQY
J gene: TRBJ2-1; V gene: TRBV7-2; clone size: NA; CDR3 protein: ASSPFTSRGRSEQF
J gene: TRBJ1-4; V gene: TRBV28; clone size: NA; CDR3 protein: ASTNAMRAEKLF
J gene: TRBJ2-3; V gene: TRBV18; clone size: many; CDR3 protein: ASSPRPPGQGINTDTQY